Listed below are T cell receptor beta chains from one sample, sequenced in a study of T cells after yellow fever vaccination. Using its own MiXCR run on the 5' RACE reads, TCRdb lists one record per CDR3 protein. The sample holds approximately 550,000 distinct CDR3 sequences, about 19% seen once. The sequencing here drew on PBMCs, taken 15 days after the yellow fever booster vaccination. The receptors were gathered from a man aged 30-40 years who received the YFV17D yellow fever vaccine. Both conserved end residues are part of each CDR3. The D gene is left open where the match is weak. Clone sizes are given selectively: once, few, many, or a class where the clone is expanded.

TRBJ1-2 15 TRBV12-3/TRBV12-4 NA NA TGTGCCAGCAGTTTCTTTCTTGGATCTAACTATGGCTACACCTTC CASSFFLGSNYGYTF
TRBJ1-6 15 TRBV5-1 NA NA TGCGCCAGCAGCCCCGAGTCGGGGTCTAATTCACCCCTCCACTTT CASSPESGSNSPLHF
TRBJ2-7 13 TRBV25-1 TRBD2 NA TGTGCCAGCAGTGATGCGGGGGGCTACGAGCAGTACTTC CASSDAGGYEQYF
TRBJ2-2 15 TRBV6-2/TRBV6-3 NA NA TGTGCCAGCAGTTATGGACACCCACTAGCCGGGGAGCTGTTTTTT CASSYGHPLAGELFF
TRBJ2-1 16 TRBV9 TRBD1 many TGTGCCAGCAGCACTCCTCGGGACAGGGGAGGAAATGAGCAGTTCTTC CASSTPRDRGGNEQFF
TRBJ2-2 13 TRBV28 NA few TGTGCCAGCAGCACCAGTAACACCGGGGAGCTGTTTTTT CASSTSNTGELFF
TRBJ2-7 16 TRBV12-3/TRBV12-4 TRBD2 many TGTGCCAGCAGTTTAGCGCAAAGCGGGAGACCGTACGAGCAGTACTTC CASSLAQSGRPYEQYF
TRBJ2-7 16 TRBV6-5 TRBD2 few TGTGCCAGCAGTTACTCGAGTAGGGAGGGTGCCCACGAGCAGTACTTC CASSYSSREGAHEQYF
TRBJ2-2 14 TRBV28 NA NA TGTGCCAGCAGATCGGCAGGGTTTATCGGGGAGCTGTTTTTT CASRSAGFIGELFF
TRBJ1-1 12 TRBV12-3/TRBV12-4 NA few TGTGCCAGCAGATCACTGGGGACTGAAGCTTTCTTT CASRSLGTEAFF
TRBJ2-3 15 TRBV20-1 TRBD2 few TGCAGTGCCCCCCCGGGGGCGGGAGGAACAGATACGCAGTATTTT CSAPPGAGGTDTQYF
TRBJ2-7 11 TRBV12-3/TRBV12-4 NA NA TGTGCCAGCAGTTTCGGAGGTGGGCAGTACTTC CASSFGGGQYF
TRBJ1-1 13 TRBV5-4 NA few TGTGCCAGCAGCGGGGTGGTGACATCTGAAGCTTTCTTT CASSGVVTSEAFF
TRBJ2-3 14 TRBV9 TRBD2 few TGTGCCAGCAGCCAAGGACTAGTTGCAGATACGCAGTATTTT CASSQGLVADTQYF
TRBJ1-5 18 TRBV6-1 NA NA TGTGCCAGCAGCCGACAGGACTTGGGATCCTATAGCAATCAGCCCCAGCATTTT CASSRQDLGSYSNQPQHF
TRBJ2-2 15 TRBV5-1 TRBD1 few TGCGCCAGCAGCTTGGGGCAGGGGGCGACCGGGGAGCTGTTTTTT CASSLGQGATGELFF
TRBJ2-4 12 TRBV28 NA many TGTGCCAGCAGTCAAGAAGGGGGCATTCAGTACTTC CASSQEGGIQYF
TRBJ2-7 15 TRBV6-1 NA NA TGTGCCAGCAGCCGCCCCGGGATAGACACGTACGAGCAGTACTTC CASSRPGIDTYEQYF
TRBJ2-1 15 TRBV7-2 NA NA TGTGCCAGCAGCTTGGGGGCGATGGGATGGAGTGAGCAGTTCTTC CASSLGAMGWSEQFF
TRBJ2-7 14 TRBV6-1 TRBD2 NA TGTGCCAGCAGTGTCCAGGGAGGGGAATACGAGCAGTACTTC CASSVQGGEYEQYF
TRBJ2-1 15 TRBV9 TRBD2 NA TGTGCCAGCAGCAGTCGAGGGAGCGGGGTAGATGAGCAGTTCTTC CASSSRGSGVDEQFF
TRBJ2-1 14 TRBV2 NA few TGTGCCAGCAGTGAATTGAATCTAGTCAATGAGCAGTTCTTC CASSELNLVNEQFF
TRBJ1-1 12 TRBV20-1 NA many TGCAGTGCTAGACAGCCGAACACTGAAGCTTTCTTT CSARQPNTEAFF
TRBJ1-1 13 TRBV13 NA few TGTGCCAGCAGCTTAGGAGGGGGAGGGAGAGCTTTCTTT CASSLGGGGRAFF
TRBJ2-3 14 TRBV5-5 NA few TGTGCCAGCAGCTTGACGGAGCATCAAAATACGCAGTATTTT CASSLTEHQNTQYF
TRBJ1-1 13 TRBV9 NA few TGTGCCAGCAGCGTAGAGGTGGACACTGAAGCTTTCTTT CASSVEVDTEAFF
TRBJ2-2 15 TRBV7-2 NA NA TGTGCCAGCAGCCGATCGAGGGGCAACACCGGGGAGCTGTTTTTT CASSRSRGNTGELFF
TRBJ1-1 15 TRBV7-3 TRBD1 NA TGTGCCAGCAGCTTAAGATGGGACAGGAACACTGAAGCTTTCTTT CASSLRWDRNTEAFF
TRBJ2-3 17 TRBV6-1 NA NA TGTGCCAGCAGTACCGGCCCCCCAGGGTTGGGTACAGATACGCAGTATTTT CASSTGPPGLGTDTQYF
TRBJ2-7 13 TRBV7-9 NA NA TGTGCCAGCAGCTTAGCCGGTTGGGGGGAGCAGTACTTC CASSLAGWGEQYF
TRBJ2-4 13 TRBV2 NA few TGTGCCAGCAGTGAGGGGAACAAAAACATTCAGTACTTC CASSEGNKNIQYF
TRBJ1-5 14 TRBV7-2 NA NA TGTGCCAGCAGCTTCGGGGCAGTGAATCAGCCCCAGCATTTT CASSFGAVNQPQHF
TRBJ2-5 14 TRBV6-5 TRBD1 few TGTGCCAGCAGTAACCCGGGACAGGGCGAGACCCAGTACTTC CASSNPGQGETQYF
TRBJ2-7 14 TRBV5-1 NA NA TGCGCCAGCAGCCGGGGACCTGGGTGGGACGAGCAGTACTTC CASSRGPGWDEQYF
TRBJ2-3 15 TRBV15 TRBD1 NA TGTGCCACCAGCAGGACCGGGACAGCTTCAGATACGCAGTATTTT CATSRTGTASDTQYF
TRBJ2-2 17 TRBV30 TRBD1 few TGTGCCTGGAGTGTTTTAAAGACAGGGGTGGTCCCCGGGGAGCTGTTTTTT CAWSVLKTGVVPGELFF
TRBJ2-7 13 TRBV5-1 NA NA TGCGCCAGCAAGGTGACAGAGTCCTACGAGCAGTACTTC CASKVTESYEQYF
TRBJ2-2 13 TRBV9 NA few TGTGCCAGTATGAGGGCGAACACCGGGGAGCTGTTTTTT CASMRANTGELFF
TRBJ1-5 12 TRBV12-3/TRBV12-4 NA NA TGTGCCAGCAGTTTAGCACCCTGGCCCCAGCATTTT CASSLAPWPQHF
TRBJ2-7 15 TRBV5-5 TRBD2 NA TGTGCCAGCAGCTTGAGCCTAGCGGGAGGTGTCGAGCAGTACTTC CASSLSLAGGVEQYF
TRBJ2-2 12 TRBV24-1 NA NA TGTGCCACCAGTGAACCAGTCGGGGAGCTGTTTTTT CATSEPVGELFF
TRBJ2-4 16 TRBV6-1 TRBD1 few TGTGCCAGCAGTGACCGGGACAGAACAGCCAAAAACATTCAGTACTTC CASSDRDRTAKNIQYF
TRBJ2-3 15 TRBV12-3/TRBV12-4 NA few TGTGCCAGCAGTTTATATGGGCAGGAAACAGATACGCAGTATTTT CASSLYGQETDTQYF
TRBJ2-3 18 TRBV5-1 TRBD2 few TGCGCCAGCAGCTTGGAGGTAGCGGGAGGCCGCGGCACAGATACGCAGTATTTT CASSLEVAGGRGTDTQYF
TRBJ2-2 15 TRBV7-9 NA NA TGTGCCAGCAGCTTGGAGTGGAGAATGACCGGGGAGCTGTTTTTT CASSLEWRMTGELFF
TRBJ1-1 14 TRBV4-2 NA few TGTGCCAGCAGCCAAGCAGGGGAGGGCACTGAAGCTTTCTTT CASSQAGEGTEAFF
TRBJ1-1 13 TRBV20-1 NA few TGCAGTGCTAGAGAAGAACTAGGGGCAGGGGCATTCTTT CSAREELGAGAFF
TRBJ2-7 13 TRBV6-6 NA few TGTGCCAGCAATCTACACAAGAACTACGAGCAGTACTTC CASNLHKNYEQYF
TRBJ2-1 14 TRBV9 NA few TGTGCCAGCAGCGTTGTTGGGAGCTCTAATGAGCAGTTCTTC CASSVVGSSNEQFF
TRBJ2-1 14 TRBV7-3 TRBD2 NA TGTGCCAGCAGCTCCAGGACTGCGGGAGATGAGCAGTTCTTC CASSSRTAGDEQFF
TRBJ2-3 16 TRBV5-1 NA few TGCGCCAGCACCGGCCTAATGAGCGGAGGCACAGATACGCAGTATTTT CASTGLMSGGTDTQYF
TRBJ1-3 14 TRBV28 NA many TGTGCCAGCAGTTCACACCACTCTGGAAACACCATATATTTT CASSSHHSGNTIYF
TRBJ2-3 17 TRBV3-1 NA few TGTGCCAGCAGCCAAGAGGAGGACTACCGACCCACAGATACGCAGTATTTT CASSQEEDYRPTDTQYF
TRBJ1-1 12 TRBV7-2 NA NA TGTGCCAGCAGCGCATTGAACACTGAAGCTTTCTTT CASSALNTEAFF
TRBJ2-1 14 TRBV5-4 NA few TGTGCCTGGGCTGGAGGTGGGTACAACAATGAGCAGTTCTTC CAWAGGGYNNEQFF
TRBJ2-3 17 TRBV9 TRBD2 few TGTGCCAGCAGCGTAGCTACGGGCGGGAGGGCCATTGGTGCGCAGTATTTT CASSVATGGRAIGAQYF
TRBJ2-3 13 TRBV6-1 NA NA TGTGCCAGCAAGAAATTGGGCACAGATACGCAGTATTTT CASKKLGTDTQYF